This T cell receptor beta chain was identified in a study of blood T cell repertoires in COVID-19. Background on the study: COVID-19 samples from acute and convalescent phases originated in the United States, Italy and Spain.

The cohort comprised adults aged about 18 to 100 years residing in some 24 US areas. A single count supports this clone. TCRdb keeps only in-frame clones here, not all; method: immunoSEQ multiplex PCR. The sample includes under 500,000 clones, 87% of them seen just once. This CDR3 is 14 amino acids long. J lost 0 bases, V lost 8 bases, and 5 bases had no gene match. CDR1 and CDR2 from the germline V gene are LNHDA and SQIVND (reference sequence). The clonotype comes from a woman aged 18-29 years with acute COVID-19. The rearrangement joins TRBV19 to TRBJ1-1; the match to TRBD1 covers 8 bases. Material for sequencing was PBMCs or T cells enriched from blood (not recorded which). The CDR3 DNA is TGTGCCAGTTCCCGGACAGGGTTGAACACTGAAGCTTTCTTT. Its protein product is CASSRTGLNTEAFF. Combining the CDR3 with reference TRBV19 and TRBJ1-1 gives the whole variable domain DGGITQSPKYLFRKEGQNVTLSCEQNLNHDAMYWYRQDPGQGLRLIYYSQIVNDFQKGDIAEGYSVSREKKESFPLTVTSAQKNPTAFYLCASSRTGLNTEAFFGQGTRLTVV.